Listed below are T cell receptor beta chains from one sample, sequenced in a study of tumor and adjacent non-tumor tissue in lung cancer. Using its own MiXCR run on the multiplex PCR reads, TCRdb lists one record per CDR3 protein. The table records about 120,000 distinct CDR3 sequences, nearly 85% of them present only once. Material: lung tumor tissue. All receptors derive from a man in his 70s with non-small cell lung cancer. Each CDR3 is given with its conserved first and last residue. The D gene is left open where the match is weak. The size field is filled for only some rows; it gives once, few, many or a size class.

d_call: .; v_call: TRBV4-1; clone_size: .; j_call: TRBJ2-5; cdr3_nt: TGCGCCAGCAGCCAACAGTGGGGGCAGACCCAGTGCTTC; cdr3_aa: CASSQQWGQTQCF
d_call: TRBD2; v_call: TRBV11-2; clone_size: once; j_call: TRBJ2-1; cdr3_nt: TGTGCCAGCAGCTTAGCCGCCCTAGCGGGGGCCTACAATGAGCAGTTCTTC; cdr3_aa: CASSLAALAGAYNEQFF
d_call: .; v_call: TRBV11-2; clone_size: .; j_call: TRBJ2-7; cdr3_nt: TGTGCCAGCAGACAGTACTCCGGGACGACCTACGAGCAGTACTTC; cdr3_aa: CASRQYSGTTYEQYF
d_call: .; v_call: TRBV5-1; clone_size: .; j_call: TRBJ2-1; cdr3_nt: TGCGCCAGCAGCCGAGACGAATCCCATTGCAATGAGCAGTTCTTC; cdr3_aa: CASSRDESHCNEQFF
d_call: .; v_call: TRBV6-2/TRBV6-3; clone_size: .; j_call: TRBJ1-1; cdr3_nt: TGTGCCAGCTGTGAGACCGTGAACACTGAAGCTTTCTTT; cdr3_aa: CASCETVNTEAFF
d_call: TRBD1; v_call: TRBV6-6; clone_size: many; j_call: TRBJ2-2; cdr3_nt: TGTGCCAGCAGTTACCCGCGCAGGGACAGCAACACCGGGGAGCTGTTTTTT; cdr3_aa: CASSYPRRDSNTGELFF
d_call: .; v_call: TRBV11-2; clone_size: .; j_call: TRBJ2-2; cdr3_nt: TGTGCCAGCAGCCGGGGGTTTAGCGCGAACACCGGGGAGCTGTTTTTT; cdr3_aa: CASSRGFSANTGELFF
d_call: .; v_call: TRBV5-6; clone_size: .; j_call: TRBJ1-1; cdr3_nt: TGTGCCAGCCGTGGGACAAGCTACACTGGAGCCTTCTTT; cdr3_aa: CASRGTSYTGAFF
d_call: TRBD2; v_call: TRBV5-5; clone_size: .; j_call: TRBJ2-7; cdr3_nt: TGTGCAAGCCAAAGCGCGGGGGGGAGCGAGCAGTACTTC; cdr3_aa: CASQSAGGSEQYF
d_call: .; v_call: TRBV10-2; clone_size: .; j_call: TRBJ2-2; cdr3_nt: TGCGCCAGCAGTGTTTCAGGACCAGGTCGGTCTACCAGGGAGCTGTTTTTT; cdr3_aa: CASSVSGPGRSTRELFF
d_call: .; v_call: TRBV11-3; clone_size: .; j_call: TRBJ2-1; cdr3_nt: TGTGCCAGCAGCGTCCGGGTCACGCCTTACAATGAGCAGTTCTTC; cdr3_aa: CASSVRVTPYNEQFF
d_call: .; v_call: TRBV5-4; clone_size: .; j_call: TRBJ2-4; cdr3_nt: TGTGCCAGCAGCTTCTCAGCAGATCTAACCAAAAACATTCAATACTTC; cdr3_aa: CASSFSADLTKNIQYF
d_call: .; v_call: TRBV6-2/TRBV6-3; clone_size: many; j_call: TRBJ1-1; cdr3_nt: TGTGCCAGCAGTTACATCACTGAAGCTTTCTTT; cdr3_aa: CASSYITEAFF
d_call: .; v_call: TRBV5-6; clone_size: many; j_call: TRBJ1-5; cdr3_nt: TGTGCCAGCAGCGTGGGGAGACAGCCCCAGCATTTT; cdr3_aa: CASSVGRQPQHF
d_call: .; v_call: TRBV11-3; clone_size: .; j_call: TRBJ1-1; cdr3_nt: TGTGCCAGCACGCGGACGGGGGTATTCACTAAAGCTTTCTTT; cdr3_aa: CASTRTGVFTKAFF
d_call: TRBD1; v_call: TRBV29-1; clone_size: .; j_call: TRBJ2-1; cdr3_nt: TGCAGCGTTGAACTGTTTCAGGGACAGGGAAGTGGATACAATGAGCAATTCTTC; cdr3_aa: CSVELFQGQGSGYNEQFF
d_call: .; v_call: TRBV20-1; clone_size: .; j_call: TRBJ1-4; cdr3_nt: TGCAGTGCTAGATCAGACGAAAAACTGTTTTTT; cdr3_aa: CSARSDEKLFF